Described below is a single T cell receptor (beta chain) sequence and its context. This CDR3 has 14 residues. Germline CDR1 is SQVTM and CDR2 is ANQGSEA. The V and J ends lost 7 bases and 0 bases respectively, with 13 bases between them. The entry originates in a study of T cell responses to AZD1222 COVID-19 vaccine. Measured with immunoSEQ multiplex PCR; TCRdb has only the in-frame clones, and not every one. The table records 100,000 to 150,000 clones, approximately 92% of them present only once. The sequencing used peripheral blood, collected 28 days after the second dose of the MenACWY control vaccine. The chain joins TRBV29-1 to TRBJ1-3; possibly TRBD1 for D (5 bases). The source is an adult who received the MenACWY meningococcal vaccine as a control. The CDR3 coding sequence is TGCAGCGCCGGGGCGGAAATCTCTGGAAACACCATATATTTT. Its translation: CSAGAEISGNTIYF.